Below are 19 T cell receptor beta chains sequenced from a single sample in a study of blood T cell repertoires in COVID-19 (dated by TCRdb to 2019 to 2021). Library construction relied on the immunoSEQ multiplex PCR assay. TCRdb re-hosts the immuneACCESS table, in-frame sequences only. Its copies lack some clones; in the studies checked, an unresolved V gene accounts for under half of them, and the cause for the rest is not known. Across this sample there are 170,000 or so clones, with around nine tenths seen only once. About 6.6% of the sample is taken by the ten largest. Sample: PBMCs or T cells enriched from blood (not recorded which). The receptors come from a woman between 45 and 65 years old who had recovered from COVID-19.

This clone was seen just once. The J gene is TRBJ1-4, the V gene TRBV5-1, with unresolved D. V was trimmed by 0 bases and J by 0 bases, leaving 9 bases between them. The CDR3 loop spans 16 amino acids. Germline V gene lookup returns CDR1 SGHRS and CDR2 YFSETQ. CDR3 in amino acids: CASSLVAGATNEKLFF. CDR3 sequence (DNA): TGCGCCAGCAGCTTGGTTGCCGGTGCAACTAATGAAAAACTGTTTTTT.

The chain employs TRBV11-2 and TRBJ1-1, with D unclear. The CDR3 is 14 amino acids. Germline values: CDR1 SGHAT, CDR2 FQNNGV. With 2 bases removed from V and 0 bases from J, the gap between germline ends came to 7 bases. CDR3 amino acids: CASSLTRVNTEAFF. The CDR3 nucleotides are TGTGCCAGCAGCTTAACACGGGTGAACACTGAAGCTTTCTTT.

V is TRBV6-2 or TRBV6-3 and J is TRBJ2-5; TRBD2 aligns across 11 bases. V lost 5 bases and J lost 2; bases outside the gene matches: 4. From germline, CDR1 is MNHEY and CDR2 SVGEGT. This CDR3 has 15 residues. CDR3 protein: CASSRSGGVQETQYF. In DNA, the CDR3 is TGTGCCAGCAGTCGTAGCGGGGGGGTTCAAGAGACCCAGTACTTC.

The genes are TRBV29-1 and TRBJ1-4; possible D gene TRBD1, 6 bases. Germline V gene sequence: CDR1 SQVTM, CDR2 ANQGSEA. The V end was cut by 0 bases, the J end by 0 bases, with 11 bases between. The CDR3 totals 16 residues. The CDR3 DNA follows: TGCAGCGTTGAAGATGGGAAGGGGGCAACTAATGAAAAACTGTTTTTT. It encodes CSVEDGKGATNEKLFF.

The CDR3 nucleotides are TGTGCCAGTCAGGACAGGTTGAACACTGAAGCTTTCTTT. Encoded protein: CASQDRLNTEAFF. The chain carries TRBV19 and TRBJ1-1; 7 bases are a match to TRBD1. CDR1 LNHDA and CDR2 SQIVND come from the germline V gene (reference sequence). Trimming took 8 bases from V and 0 from J; bases not matched to a gene: 3. The CDR3 sequence is 13 residues long.

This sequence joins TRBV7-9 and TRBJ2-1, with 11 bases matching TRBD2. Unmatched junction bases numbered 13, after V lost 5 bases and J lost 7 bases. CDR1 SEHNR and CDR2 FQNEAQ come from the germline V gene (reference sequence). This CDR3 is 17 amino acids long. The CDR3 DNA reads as TGTGCCAGCAGCCACCTAGCGGGGGGCCAGATCTTGAATGAGCAGTTCTTC. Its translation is CASSHLAGGQILNEQFF.

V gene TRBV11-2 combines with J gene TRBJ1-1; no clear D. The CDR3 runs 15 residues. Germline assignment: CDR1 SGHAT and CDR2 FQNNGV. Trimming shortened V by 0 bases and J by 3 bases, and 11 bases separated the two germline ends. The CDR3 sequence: CASSLDNGIHTEAFF. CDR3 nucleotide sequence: TGTGCCAGCAGCTTAGATAACGGGATCCACACTGAAGCTTTCTTT.

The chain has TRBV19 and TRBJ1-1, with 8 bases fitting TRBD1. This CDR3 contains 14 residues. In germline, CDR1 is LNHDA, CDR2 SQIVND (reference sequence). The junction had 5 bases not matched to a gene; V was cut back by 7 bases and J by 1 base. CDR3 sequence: CASIQTGENTEAFF. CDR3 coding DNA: TGTGCCAGTATACAGACAGGGGAGAACACTGAAGCTTTCTTT.

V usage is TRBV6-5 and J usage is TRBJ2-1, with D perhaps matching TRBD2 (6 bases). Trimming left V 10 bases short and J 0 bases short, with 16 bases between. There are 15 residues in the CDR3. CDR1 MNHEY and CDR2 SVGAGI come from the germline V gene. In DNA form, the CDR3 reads TGTGCCACTGCTCCGACCGGGAGCTCCTACAATGAGCAGTTCTTC. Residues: CATAPTGSSYNEQFF.

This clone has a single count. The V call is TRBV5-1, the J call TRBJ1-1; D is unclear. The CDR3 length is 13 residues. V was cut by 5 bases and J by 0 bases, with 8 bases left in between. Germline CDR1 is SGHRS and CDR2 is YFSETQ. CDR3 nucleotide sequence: TGCGCCAGCAGTTATACTATGAACACTGAAGCTTTCTTT. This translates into CASSYTMNTEAFF.

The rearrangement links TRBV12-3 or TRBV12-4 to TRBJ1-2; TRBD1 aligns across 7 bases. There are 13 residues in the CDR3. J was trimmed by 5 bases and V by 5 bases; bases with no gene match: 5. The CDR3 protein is CASSPGQPYGYTF. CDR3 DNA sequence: TGTGCCAGCAGTCCGGGACAGCCATATGGCTACACCTTC.

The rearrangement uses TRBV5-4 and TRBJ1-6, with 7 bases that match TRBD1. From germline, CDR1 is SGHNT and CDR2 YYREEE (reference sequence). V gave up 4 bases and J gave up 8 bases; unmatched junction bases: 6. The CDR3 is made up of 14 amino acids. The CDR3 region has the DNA TGTGCCAGCAGCCCCTCAGACAGGGATTCACCCCTCCACTTT. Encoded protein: CASSPSDRDSPLHF.

The chain's CDR3 is CASSLVVATRRYEQYF. In DNA, the CDR3 is TGTGCCAGCAGCTTAGTCGTTGCGACAAGGAGGTACGAGCAGTACTTC. The chain links TRBV11-2 to TRBJ2-7, with D maybe TRBD2 (5 bases). Per the germline V gene, CDR1 is SGHAT and CDR2 is FQNNGV. The CDR3 length is 16 residues. With 1 base removed from V and 4 bases from J, the gap between germline ends came to 17 bases.

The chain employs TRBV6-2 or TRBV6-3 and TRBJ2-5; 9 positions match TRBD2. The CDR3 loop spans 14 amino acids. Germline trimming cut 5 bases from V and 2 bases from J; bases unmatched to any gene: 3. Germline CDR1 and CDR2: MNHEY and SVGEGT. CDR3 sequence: CASSHLAGQETQYF. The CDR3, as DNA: TGTGCCAGCAGTCACCTAGCGGGGCAAGAGACCCAGTACTTC.

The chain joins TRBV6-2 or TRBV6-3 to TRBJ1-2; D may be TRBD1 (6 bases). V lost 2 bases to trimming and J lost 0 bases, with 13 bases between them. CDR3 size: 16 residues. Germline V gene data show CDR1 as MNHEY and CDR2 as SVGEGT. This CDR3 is CASSYLGTLANYGYTF. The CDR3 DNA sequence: TGTGCCAGCAGTTACCTCGGGACACTAGCTAACTATGGCTACACCTTC.

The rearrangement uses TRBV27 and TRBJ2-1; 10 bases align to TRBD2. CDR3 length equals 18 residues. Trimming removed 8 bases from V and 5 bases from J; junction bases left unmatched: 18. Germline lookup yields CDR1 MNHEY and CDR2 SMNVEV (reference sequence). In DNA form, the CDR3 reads TGTGCCAGCCGCCTTTGGTTGGCAGCGGGGGGGAGTAACAATGAGCAGTTCTTC. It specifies CASRLWLAAGGSNNEQFF.

The CDR3 DNA reads as TGTGCCCTGGATGGGCACCCCAGGAAGAGTGGGGAGACCCAGTACTTC. Its translation is CALDGHPRKSGETQYF. The chain joins TRBV30 to TRBJ2-5; D is uncertain. V was pared by 8 bases and J by 5 bases, with 27 bases between. The CDR3 length is 16 residues. Germline V lookup: CDR1 GTSNPN, CDR2 SVGIG (reference sequence). The entire variable domain, with the rest obtained from reference TRBV30 and TRBJ2-5, is as follows: SQTIHQWPATLVQPVGSPLSLECTVEGTSNPNLYWYRQAAGRGLQLLFYSVGIGQISSEVPQNLSASRPQDRQFILSSKKLLLSDSGFYLCALDGHPRKSGETQYFGPGTRLLVL.

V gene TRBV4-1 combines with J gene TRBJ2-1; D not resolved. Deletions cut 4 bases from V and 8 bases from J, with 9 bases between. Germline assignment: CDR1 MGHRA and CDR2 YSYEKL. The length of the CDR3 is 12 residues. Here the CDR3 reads CASSPTGHEQFF. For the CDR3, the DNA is TGCGCCAGCAGCCCCACTGGGCATGAGCAGTTCTTC.

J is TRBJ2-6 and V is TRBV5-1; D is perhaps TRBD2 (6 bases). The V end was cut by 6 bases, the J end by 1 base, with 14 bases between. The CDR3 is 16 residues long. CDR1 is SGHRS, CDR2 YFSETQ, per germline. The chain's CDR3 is CASTGGLVSGANVLTF. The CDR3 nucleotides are TGCGCCAGCACCGGGGGTTTAGTATCTGGGGCCAACGTCCTGACTTTC. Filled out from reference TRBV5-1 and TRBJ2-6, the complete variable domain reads KAGVTQTPRYLIKTRGQQVTLSCSPISGHRSVSWYQQTPGQGLQFLFEYFSETQRNKGNFPGRFSGRQFSNSRSEMNVSTLELGDSALYLCASTGGLVSGANVLTFGAGSRLTVL.